In its sample, the clone carrying this T cell receptor beta chain was seen a few times. This sample was included in a study of blood T cells in healthy people across ages. The CDR3 totals 11 residues. V was shortened by 0 bases and J by 7 bases, with 6 bases between the two germline ends. Germline V gives CDR1 SQVTM, CDR2 ANQGSEA. Next came a second PCR, run for roughly 6 to 11 cycles, which used a sample-barcoded 5' primer along with a J-beta primer mix. Via MiXCR, TCRdb re-called the 5' RACE reads, giving one row per CDR3 protein. The sample contains roughly 550,000 distinct CDR3 sequences, 24% of which appear only once. Another study also made use of these data, one on T cells of mothers and their children. From that study: For cDNA synthesis, the complete extracted RNA was used (about 1.4 ug per 15 ul).

The chain is built from TRBV29-1 and TRBJ1-2, with D maybe TRBD1 (6 bases). The TCR was taken from a boy younger than 18 in good health. The sequencing input was blood. CDR3 nucleotide sequence: TGCAGCGTTGAAGACAGGGGTGGCTACACCTTC. Translation gives CSVEDRGGYTF.